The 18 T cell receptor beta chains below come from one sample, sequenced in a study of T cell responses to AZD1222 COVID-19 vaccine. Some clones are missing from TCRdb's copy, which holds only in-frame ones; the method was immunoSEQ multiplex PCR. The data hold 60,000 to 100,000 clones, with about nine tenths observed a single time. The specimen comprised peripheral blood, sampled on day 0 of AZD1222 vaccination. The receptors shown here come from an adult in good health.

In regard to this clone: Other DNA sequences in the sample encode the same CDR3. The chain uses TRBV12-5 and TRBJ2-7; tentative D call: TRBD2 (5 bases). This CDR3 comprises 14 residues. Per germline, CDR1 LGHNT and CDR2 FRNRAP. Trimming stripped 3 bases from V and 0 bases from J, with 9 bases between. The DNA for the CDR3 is TGTGCTAGTGGTTTCTCGGGAAACTCCTACGAGCAGTACTTC. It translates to CASGFSGNSYEQYF. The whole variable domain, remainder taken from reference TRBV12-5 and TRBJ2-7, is DARVTQTPRHKVTEMGQEVTMRCQPILGHNTVFWYRQTMMQGLELLAYFRNRAPLDDSGMPKDRFSAEMPDATLATLKIQPSEPRDSAVYFCASGFSGNSYEQYFGPGTRLTVT.

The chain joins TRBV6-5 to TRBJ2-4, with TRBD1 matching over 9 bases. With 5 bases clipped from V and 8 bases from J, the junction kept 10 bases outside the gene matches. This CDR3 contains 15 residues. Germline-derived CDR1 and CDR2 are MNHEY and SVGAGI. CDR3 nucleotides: TGTGCCAGCAGTCGCTCCGGGACAGGGAGCTACATTCAGTACTTC. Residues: CASSRSGTGSYIQYF.

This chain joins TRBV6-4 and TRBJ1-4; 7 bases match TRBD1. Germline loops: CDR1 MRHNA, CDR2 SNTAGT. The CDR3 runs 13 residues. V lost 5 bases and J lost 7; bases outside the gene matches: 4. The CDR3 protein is CASSQWTGEKLFF. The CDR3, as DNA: TGTGCCAGCAGTCAGTGGACAGGTGAAAAACTGTTTTTT.

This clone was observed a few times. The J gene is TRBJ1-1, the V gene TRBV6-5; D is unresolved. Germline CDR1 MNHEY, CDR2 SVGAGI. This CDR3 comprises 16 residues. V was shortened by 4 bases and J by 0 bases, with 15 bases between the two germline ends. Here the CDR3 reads CASSWSATGLNTEAFF. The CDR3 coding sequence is TGTGCCAGCAGTTGGTCCGCCACGGGCCTGAACACTGAAGCTTTCTTT.

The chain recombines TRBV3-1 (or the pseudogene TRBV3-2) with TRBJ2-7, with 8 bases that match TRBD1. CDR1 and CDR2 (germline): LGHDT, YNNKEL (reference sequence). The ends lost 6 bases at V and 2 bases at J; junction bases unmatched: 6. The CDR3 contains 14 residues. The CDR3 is CASSPTGDAYEQYF. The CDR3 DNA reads TGTGCCAGCAGTCCGACAGGGGACGCCTACGAGCAGTACTTC.

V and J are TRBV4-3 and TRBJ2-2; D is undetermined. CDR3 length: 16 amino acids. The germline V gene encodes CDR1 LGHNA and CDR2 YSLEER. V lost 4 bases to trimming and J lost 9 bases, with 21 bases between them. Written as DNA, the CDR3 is TGCGCCAGCAGCCGAAGTTGGGCAGGAGCGCGGAGGGAGCTGTTTTTT. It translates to CASSRSWAGARRELFF.

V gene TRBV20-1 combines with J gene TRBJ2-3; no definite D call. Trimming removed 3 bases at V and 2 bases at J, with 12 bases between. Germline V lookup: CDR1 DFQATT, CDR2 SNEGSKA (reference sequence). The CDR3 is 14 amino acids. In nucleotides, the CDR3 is TGCAGTGCTAGTCTACCCTCCTTCACAGATACGCAGTATTTT. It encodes CSASLPSFTDTQYF.

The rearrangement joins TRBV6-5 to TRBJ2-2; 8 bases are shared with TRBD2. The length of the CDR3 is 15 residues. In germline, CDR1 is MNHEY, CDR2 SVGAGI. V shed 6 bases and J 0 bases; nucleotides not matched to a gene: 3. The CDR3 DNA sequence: TGTGCCAGCAGCTTAGCGGGGTCGAACACCGGGGAGCTGTTTTTT. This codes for CASSLAGSNTGELFF.

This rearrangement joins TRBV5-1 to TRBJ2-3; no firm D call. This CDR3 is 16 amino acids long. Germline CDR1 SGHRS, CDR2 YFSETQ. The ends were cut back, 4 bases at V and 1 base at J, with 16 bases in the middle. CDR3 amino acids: CASSPSTLEGTDTQYF. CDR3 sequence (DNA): TGCGCCAGCAGCCCTTCGACGCTCGAAGGCACAGATACGCAGTATTTT.

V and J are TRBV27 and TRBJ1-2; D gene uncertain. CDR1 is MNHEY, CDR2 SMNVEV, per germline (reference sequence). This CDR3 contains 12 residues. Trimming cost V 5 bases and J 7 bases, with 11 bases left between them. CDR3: CASSPMTGGYTF. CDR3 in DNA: TGTGCCAGCAGTCCGATGACTGGTGGCTACACCTTC.

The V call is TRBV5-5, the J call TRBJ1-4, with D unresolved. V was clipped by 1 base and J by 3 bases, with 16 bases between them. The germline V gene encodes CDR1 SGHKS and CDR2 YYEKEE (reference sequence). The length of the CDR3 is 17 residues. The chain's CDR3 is CASSLSVASAANEKLFF. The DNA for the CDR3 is TGTGCCAGCAGCTTGAGTGTGGCTTCCGCGGCTAATGAAAAACTGTTTTTT.

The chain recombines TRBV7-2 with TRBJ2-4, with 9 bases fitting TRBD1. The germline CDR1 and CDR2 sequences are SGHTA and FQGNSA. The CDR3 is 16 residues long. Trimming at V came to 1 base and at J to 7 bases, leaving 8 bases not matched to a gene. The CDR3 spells CASSLDWTGAGNIQYF. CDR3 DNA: TGTGCCAGCAGCTTAGACTGGACAGGGGCAGGGAACATTCAGTACTTC.

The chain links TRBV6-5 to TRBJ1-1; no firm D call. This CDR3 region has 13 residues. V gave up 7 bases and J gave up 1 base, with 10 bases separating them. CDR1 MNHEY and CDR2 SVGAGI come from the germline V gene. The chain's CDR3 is CASTFRTNTEAFF. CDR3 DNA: TGTGCCAGCACTTTCCGGACGAACACTGAAGCTTTCTTT.

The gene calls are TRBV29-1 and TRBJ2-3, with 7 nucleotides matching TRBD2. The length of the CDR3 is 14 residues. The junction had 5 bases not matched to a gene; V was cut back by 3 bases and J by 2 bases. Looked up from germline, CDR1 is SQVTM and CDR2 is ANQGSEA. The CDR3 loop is CSVDGGGVTDTQYF. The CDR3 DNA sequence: TGCAGCGTTGATGGGGGAGGGGTCACAGATACGCAGTATTTT.

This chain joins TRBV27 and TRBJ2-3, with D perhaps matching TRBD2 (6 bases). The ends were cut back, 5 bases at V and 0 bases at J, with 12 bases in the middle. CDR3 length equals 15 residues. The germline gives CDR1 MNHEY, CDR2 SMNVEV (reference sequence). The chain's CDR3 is CASSQSSGSTDTQYF. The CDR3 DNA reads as TGTGCCAGCAGTCAATCCAGCGGGAGCACAGATACGCAGTATTTT.

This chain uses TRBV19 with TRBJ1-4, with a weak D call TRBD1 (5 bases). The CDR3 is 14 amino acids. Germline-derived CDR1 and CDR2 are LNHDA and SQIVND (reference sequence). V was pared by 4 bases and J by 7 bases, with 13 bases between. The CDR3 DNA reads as TGTGCCAGTAGTACACAGGTTGGGAGTGAAAAACTGTTTTTT. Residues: CASSTQVGSEKLFF.

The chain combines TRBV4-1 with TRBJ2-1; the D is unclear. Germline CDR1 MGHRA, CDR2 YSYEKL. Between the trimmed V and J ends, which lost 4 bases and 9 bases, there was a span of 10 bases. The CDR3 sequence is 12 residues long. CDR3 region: CASSPTKAEQFF. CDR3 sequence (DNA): TGCGCCAGCAGCCCCACTAAAGCTGAGCAGTTCTTC.

The CDR3 region has the DNA TGTGCCAGCAGCCCTTGGGGCCTCTACAATGAGCAGTTCTTC. The encoded protein is CASSPWGLYNEQFF. The chain recombines TRBV7-3 with TRBJ2-1; possible D gene TRBD1, 5 bases. The CDR3 sequence is 14 residues long. Germline CDR1 is SGHTA and CDR2 is FQGTGA. V lost 5 bases and J lost 3, with 11 bases in between.